The 14 T cell receptor beta chains in this list originate from one sample, sequenced in a study of T cell responses to AZD1222 COVID-19 vaccine. Assay: immunoSEQ multiplex PCR; the TCRdb copy retains only in-frame clones and omits some. The data contain some 120,000 clones, 88% of them singletons. The sequences come from peripheral blood, collected on day 0 of MenACWY control vaccination. The source is an adult in good health.

This clone was counted between two and nine times. Here the CDR3 DNA reads TGTGCCAGCAAATTCCTAGCGGGAGACCACGAGCAGTACTTC. The encoded protein is CASKFLAGDHEQYF. The V and J genes are TRBV7-9 and TRBJ2-7; 10 positions agree with TRBD2. The V and J ends lost 7 bases and 5 bases, in that order; junction bases with no gene match: 8. Germline V lookup: CDR1 SEHNR, CDR2 FQNEAQ (reference sequence). The length of the CDR3 is 14 residues.

The genes are TRBV5-1 and TRBJ2-7; 8 positions match TRBD2. Germline lookup yields CDR1 SGHRS and CDR2 YFSETQ. This CDR3 contains 15 residues. V trimming: 4 bases; J trimming: 3 bases; junction bases outside the gene matches: 9. The CDR3 region is CASSTYAGTSYEQYF. Here the CDR3 DNA reads TGCGCCAGCAGCACCTACGCCGGGACTAGCTACGAGCAGTACTTC.

The V gene is TRBV2, the J gene TRBJ2-7; TRBD1 matches at 12 bases. This CDR3 contains 16 residues. V shed 6 bases and J 4 bases; nucleotides not matched to a gene: 10. Germline-derived CDR1 and CDR2 are SNHLY and FYNNEI. DNA of the CDR3: TGTGCCAGCAGGCCCACCGGGACAGGGGGCGTTTACGAGCAGTACTTC. This codes for CASRPTGTGGVYEQYF.

The DNA for the CDR3 is TGTGCCAGCTCAAGAGGGCCAGGGTCCCCTAACTATGGCTACACCTTC. Its protein product is CASSRGPGSPNYGYTF. The chain employs TRBV18 and TRBJ1-2, with D possibly TRBD1 on 5 matching bases. The CDR3 spans 16 residues. Germline CDR1 reads KGHSH; CDR2 reads LQKENI. V was trimmed by 5 bases and J by 0 bases, leaving 16 bases between them.

In this sample, this clone turned up once. The V call is TRBV3-1 (or the pseudogene TRBV3-2), the J call TRBJ2-2, with D hard to call. Trimming took off 0 bases at V and 3 bases at J, with 8 bases between the two ends. This CDR3 has 15 residues. Germline CDR1 and CDR2: LGHDT and YNNKEL (reference sequence). CDR3 sequence: CASSQERGYTGELFF. CDR3 nucleotides: TGTGCCAGCAGCCAAGAACGTGGGTACACCGGGGAGCTGTTTTTT.

The V and J genes are TRBV5-6 and TRBJ1-4; weak D call: TRBD1 (5 bases). This CDR3 has 15 residues. V lost 0 bases to trimming and J lost 8 bases, with 14 bases between them. Germline V gene lookup returns CDR1 SGHDT and CDR2 YYEEEE. The CDR3 loop is CASSLVGRVEEKLFF. For the CDR3, the DNA is TGTGCCAGCAGCTTGGTAGGCAGGGTCGAAGAAAAACTGTTTTTT.

The V gene is TRBV4-1, the J gene TRBJ1-1; TRBD1 might be the D (5 bases). CDR1 and CDR2 from the germline V gene are MGHRA and YSYEKL. V lost 4 bases, J lost 1 base, and 13 bases lay in between. The CDR3 is 15 amino acids. The CDR3 bases are TGCGCCAGCAGCCGGGCCGGGACGGGGAACACTGAAGCTTTCTTT. As protein: CASSRAGTGNTEAFF.

For this clone: Other DNA sequences in this sample translate to the same CDR3. CDR3 nucleotides: TGCGCCAGCAGCTTGTTATCGACAGATACGCAGTATTTT. It yields the protein CASSLLSTDTQYF. The V and J genes are TRBV5-1 and TRBJ2-3, with D unclear. The CDR3 is made up of 13 amino acids. Germline CDR1 is SGHRS and CDR2 is YFSETQ. V lost 1 base and J lost 3, with 6 bases in between. The variable domain in full, with the rest retrieved from reference TRBV5-1 and TRBJ2-3, is KAGVTQTPRYLIKTRGQQVTLSCSPISGHRSVSWYQQTPGQGLQFLFEYFSETQRNKGNFPGRFSGRQFSNSRSEMNVSTLELGDSALYLCASSLLSTDTQYFGPGTRLTVL.

This chain uses TRBV6-5 with TRBJ2-1; the match to TRBD1 covers 9 bases. The junction had 4 bases not matched to a gene; V was cut back by 2 bases and J by 5 bases. CDR3 length: 15 amino acids. Germline assignment: CDR1 MNHEY and CDR2 SVGAGI. CDR3: CASSYDRGSNNEQFF. In nucleotides, the CDR3 is TGTGCCAGCAGTTACGACAGGGGGTCTAACAATGAGCAGTTCTTC.

This clone was seen a few times. This sample includes further DNA sequences coding for the same CDR3. The V gene is TRBV11-2, the J gene TRBJ2-7, with D possibly matching TRBD1 (6 bases). Germline V CDR1 and CDR2: SGHAT, FQNNGV. V was pared by 3 bases and J by 0 bases, with 9 bases between. CDR3 length: 14 residues. The CDR3 DNA follows: TGTGCCAGCAGCTTTGTGGACAGCTCCTACGAGCAGTACTTC. Its translation is CASSFVDSSYEQYF.

CDR3 amino acids: CSVRIGGITEAFF. The CDR3 nucleotides read TGCAGCGTCCGGATCGGGGGGATCACTGAAGCTTTCTTT. V and J are TRBV29-1 and TRBJ1-1; weak D call: TRBD1 (5 bases). This CDR3 spans 13 amino acids. Germline V CDR1 and CDR2: SQVTM, ANQGSEA. Trimming cost V 6 bases and J 4 bases, with 15 bases left between them.

V usage is TRBV7-2 and J usage is TRBJ2-1; D unresolved. Germline V gene lookup returns CDR1 SGHTA and CDR2 FQGNSA. V was pared by 1 base and J by 8 bases, with 15 bases between. The CDR3 has 15 amino acids. The chain's CDR3 is CASSLGPPLLHEQFF. The DNA for the CDR3 is TGTGCCAGCAGCTTAGGTCCCCCCTTGTTGCATGAGCAGTTCTTC. The entire variable domain, with the rest obtained from reference TRBV7-2 and TRBJ2-1, is as follows: GAGVSQSPSNKVTEKGKDVELRCDPISGHTALYWYRQSLGQGLEFLIYFQGNSAPDKSGLPSDRFSAERTGGSVSTLTIQRTQQEDSAVYLCASSLGPPLLHEQFFGPGTRLTVL.

This chain links TRBV27 with TRBJ1-2; D unclear. The V end was cut by 8 bases, the J end by 0 bases, with 16 bases between. The CDR3 is 15 residues long. Germline V gene lookup returns CDR1 MNHEY and CDR2 SMNVEV (reference sequence). Written as DNA, the CDR3 is TGTGCCAGCGCGGCAACAATTTGGTCTAACTATGGCTACACCTTC. Encoded protein: CASAATIWSNYGYTF.

The chain couples TRBV2 to TRBJ2-1; possibly TRBD2 for D (6 bases). V was pared by 5 bases and J by 1 base, with 9 bases between. The CDR3 runs 14 residues. Germline lookup yields CDR1 SNHLY and CDR2 FYNNEI. Here the CDR3 reads CASSPRESYNEQFF. CDR3 DNA: TGTGCCAGCAGTCCCCGGGAGTCCTACAATGAGCAGTTCTTC. Combining the CDR3 with reference TRBV2 and TRBJ2-1 gives the whole variable domain EPEVTQTPSHQVTQMGQEVILRCVPISNHLYFYWYRQILGQKVEFLVSFYNNEISEKSEIFDDQFSVERPDGSNFTLKIRSTKLEDSAMYFCASSPRESYNEQFFGPGTRLTVL.